This entry is about one T cell receptor (beta chain). This sample was taken from a study of cytomegalovirus exposure and HLA in healthy donors. PCR primers comprised 60 Vbeta and 13 Jbeta primers. Here immunoSEQ multiplex PCR was the method, and the copy in TCRdb shows in-frame clones only, minus some. This sample has some 55,000 clones, with about 80% found just once. CDR1 is SGHRS and CDR2 is YFSETQ in the germline V gene. The CDR3 runs 19 residues. J was trimmed by 0 bases and V by 4 bases; bases with no gene match: 16. The rearrangement uses TRBV5-1 and TRBJ2-3, with 8 bases matching TRBD2. The source of this sequence is a man in his forties in good health and CMV-seronegative. The specimen was PBMCs. CDR3 residues: CASSPSLGGGGPSTDTQYF. The CDR3 coding sequence is TGCGCCAGCAGCCCCTCTTTAGGTGGCGGGGGGCCTAGCACAGATACGCAGTATTTT.